This T cell receptor beta chain was retrieved from a study of T cell responses to AZD1222 COVID-19 vaccine. Study findings and constraints: Among AZD1222 vaccinees, only six or seven were seropositive at baseline. Mostly white British, mostly female donors; authors suggested clonal diversity may be underestimated. Scientists sampled the repertoires only once the peak T cell response had passed.

Comment on this clone: Antigen specificity is unknown.

Generated by immunoSEQ multiplex PCR, the TCRdb table keeps only in-frame clones and is missing some. The sample shows over 45,000 clones, about nine tenths of them seen only once. This clonotype was obtained from an adult who received the AZD1222 COVID-19 vaccine. The source material was peripheral blood, sampled 28 days after the second AZD1222 dose.

Written as DNA, the CDR3 is TGTGCCAGTAGCCGGGACTCAAACTACGAGCAGTACTTC. Protein: CASSRDSNYEQYF. V is TRBV19 and J is TRBJ2-7; a possible D gene is TRBD2 (6 bases). From germline, CDR1 is LNHDA and CDR2 SQIVND (reference sequence). The CDR3 contains 13 residues. V was cut by 6 bases and J by 3 bases, with 12 bases left in between.